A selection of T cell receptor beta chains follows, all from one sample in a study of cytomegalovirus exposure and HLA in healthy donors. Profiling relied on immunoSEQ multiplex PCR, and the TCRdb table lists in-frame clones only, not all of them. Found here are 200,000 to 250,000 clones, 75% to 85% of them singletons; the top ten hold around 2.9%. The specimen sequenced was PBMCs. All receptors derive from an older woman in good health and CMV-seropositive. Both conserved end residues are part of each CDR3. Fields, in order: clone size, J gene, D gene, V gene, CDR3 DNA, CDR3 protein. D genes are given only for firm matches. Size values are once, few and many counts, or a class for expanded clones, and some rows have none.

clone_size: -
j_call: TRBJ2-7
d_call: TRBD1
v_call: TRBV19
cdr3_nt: TGTGCCAGTAGTACGGGACAGCCTTACGAGCAGTACTTC
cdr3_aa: CASSTGQPYEQYF

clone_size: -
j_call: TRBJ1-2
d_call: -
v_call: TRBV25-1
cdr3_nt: TGTGCCAGCAGTGGAGGCGGATTCTCTGGCTACACCTTC
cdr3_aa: CASSGGGFSGYTF

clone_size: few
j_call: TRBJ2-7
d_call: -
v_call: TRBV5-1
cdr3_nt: TGCGCCAGCAGCTTACCCGAGGGCTACGAGCAGTACTTC
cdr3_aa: CASSLPEGYEQYF

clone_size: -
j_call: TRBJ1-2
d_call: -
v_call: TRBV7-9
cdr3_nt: TGTGCCAGCAGCTCCAGGGACTATGGCTACACCTTC
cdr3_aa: CASSSRDYGYTF

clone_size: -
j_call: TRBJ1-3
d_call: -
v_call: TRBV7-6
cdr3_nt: TGTGCCAGCAGCTTTTCTATACAGGGTGCCTCTGGAAACACCATATATTTT
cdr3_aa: CASSFSIQGASGNTIYF

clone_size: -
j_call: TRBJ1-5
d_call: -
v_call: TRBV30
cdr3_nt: TGTGCCTGGAGACGCGGCGAACCCCAGCATTTT
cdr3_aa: CAWRRGEPQHF

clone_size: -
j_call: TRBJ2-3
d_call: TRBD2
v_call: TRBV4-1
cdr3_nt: TGCGCCAGCAGCGGACGGACTAGCCTTGGCGATACGCAGTATTTT
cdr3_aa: CASSGRTSLGDTQYF

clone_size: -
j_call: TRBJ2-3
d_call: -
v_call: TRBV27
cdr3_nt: TGTGCCAGCAGTTTATCTGCAGGGGAGGATACGCAGTATTTT
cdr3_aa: CASSLSAGEDTQYF

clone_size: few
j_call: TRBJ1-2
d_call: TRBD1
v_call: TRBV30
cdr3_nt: TGTGCCTGGAACTCCGGACAGGTCTGGGGCGGAGGCTACACCTTC
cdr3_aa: CAWNSGQVWGGGYTF

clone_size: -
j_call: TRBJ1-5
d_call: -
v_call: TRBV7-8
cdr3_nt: TGTGCCAGCAGCTCTGGGCTGGGCAATCAGCCCCAGCATTTT
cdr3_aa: CASSSGLGNQPQHF